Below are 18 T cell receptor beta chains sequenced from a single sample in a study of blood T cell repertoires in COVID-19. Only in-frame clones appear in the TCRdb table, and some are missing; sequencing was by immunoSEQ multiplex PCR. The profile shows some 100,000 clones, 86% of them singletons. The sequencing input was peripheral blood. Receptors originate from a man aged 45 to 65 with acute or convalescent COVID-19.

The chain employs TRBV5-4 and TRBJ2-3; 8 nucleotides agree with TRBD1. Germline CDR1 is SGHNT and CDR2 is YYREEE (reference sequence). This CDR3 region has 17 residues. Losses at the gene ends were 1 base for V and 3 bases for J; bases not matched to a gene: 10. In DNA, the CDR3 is TGTGCCAGCAGCTTGCAAATCGGACAGGGTACGACAGATACGCAGTATTTT. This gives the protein CASSLQIGQGTTDTQYF.

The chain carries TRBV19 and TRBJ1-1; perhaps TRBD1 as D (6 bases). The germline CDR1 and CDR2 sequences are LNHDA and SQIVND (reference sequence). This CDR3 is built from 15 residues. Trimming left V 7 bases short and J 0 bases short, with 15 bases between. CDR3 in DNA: TGTGCCAGTATCAGGACAGCGAGAATGAACACTGAAGCTTTCTTT. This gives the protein CASIRTARMNTEAFF.

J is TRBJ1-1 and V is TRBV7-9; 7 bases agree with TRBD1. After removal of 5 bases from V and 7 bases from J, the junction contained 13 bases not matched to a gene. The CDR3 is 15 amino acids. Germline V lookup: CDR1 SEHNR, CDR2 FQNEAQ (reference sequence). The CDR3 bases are TGTGCCAGCAGCCAGACCACAGGGGTTACGGATGAAGCTTTCTTT. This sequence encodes CASSQTTGVTDEAFF.

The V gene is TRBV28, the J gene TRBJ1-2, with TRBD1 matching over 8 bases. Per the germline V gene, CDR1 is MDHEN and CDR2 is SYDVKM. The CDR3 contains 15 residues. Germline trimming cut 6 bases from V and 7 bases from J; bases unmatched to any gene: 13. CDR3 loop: CASSLINPTGGGYTF. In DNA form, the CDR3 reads TGTGCCAGCAGCCTCATAAACCCCACAGGGGGTGGCTACACCTTC.

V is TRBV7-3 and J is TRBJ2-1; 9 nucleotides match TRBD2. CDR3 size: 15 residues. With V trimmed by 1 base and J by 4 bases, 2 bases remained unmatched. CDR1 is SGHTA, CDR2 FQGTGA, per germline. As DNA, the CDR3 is TGTGCCAGCAGCTTAAATAGCGGGAGATACAATGAGCAGTTCTTC. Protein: CASSLNSGRYNEQFF. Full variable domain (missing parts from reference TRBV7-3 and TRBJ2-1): GAGVSQTPSNKVTEKGKYVELRCDPISGHTALYWYRQSLGQGPEFLIYFQGTGAADDSGLPNDRFFAVRPEGSVSTLKIQRTERGDSAVYLCASSLNSGRYNEQFFGPGTRLTVL.

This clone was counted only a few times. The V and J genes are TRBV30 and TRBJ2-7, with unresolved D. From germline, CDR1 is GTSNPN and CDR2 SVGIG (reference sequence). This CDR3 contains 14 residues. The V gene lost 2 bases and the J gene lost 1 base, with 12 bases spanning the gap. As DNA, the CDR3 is TGTGCCTGGAGTAAAGGCGGTAAATCCTACGAGCAGTACTTC. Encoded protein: CAWSKGGKSYEQYF.

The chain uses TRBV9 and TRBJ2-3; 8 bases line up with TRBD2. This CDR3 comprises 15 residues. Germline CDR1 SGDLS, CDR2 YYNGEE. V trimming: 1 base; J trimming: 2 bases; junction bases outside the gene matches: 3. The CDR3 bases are TGTGCCAGCAGCGTACAAGCGGGAGCCACAGATACGCAGTATTTT. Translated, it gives CASSVQAGATDTQYF.

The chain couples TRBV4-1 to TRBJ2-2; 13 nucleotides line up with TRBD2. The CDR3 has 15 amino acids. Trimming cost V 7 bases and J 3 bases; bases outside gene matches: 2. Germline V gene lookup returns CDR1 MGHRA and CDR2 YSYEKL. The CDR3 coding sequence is TGCGCCAGCACACTAGCGGGAGGGGACACCGGGGAGCTGTTTTTT. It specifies CASTLAGGDTGELFF.

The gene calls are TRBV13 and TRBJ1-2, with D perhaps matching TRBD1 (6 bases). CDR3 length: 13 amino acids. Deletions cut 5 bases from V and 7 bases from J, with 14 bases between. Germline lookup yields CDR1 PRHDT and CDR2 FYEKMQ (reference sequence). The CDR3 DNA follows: TGTGCCAGCAGCCTCCAGGGGAGGGCTGGCTACACCTTC. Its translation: CASSLQGRAGYTF.

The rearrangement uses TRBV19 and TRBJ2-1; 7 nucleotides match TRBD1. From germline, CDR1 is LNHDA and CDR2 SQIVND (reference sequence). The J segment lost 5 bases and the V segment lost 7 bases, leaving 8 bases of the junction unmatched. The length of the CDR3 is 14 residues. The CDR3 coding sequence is TGTGCCAGTAAGAATGACAGGGTCAACAATGAGCAGTTCTTC. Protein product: CASKNDRVNNEQFF.

CDR3: CASRDQPGQGSEAFF. CDR3 in DNA: TGTGCCAGCAGGGACCAGCCGGGACAGGGTTCGGAAGCTTTCTTT. This chain connects TRBV6-5 to TRBJ1-1; TRBD1 matches 9 bases. With 6 bases clipped from V and 8 bases from J, the junction kept 13 bases outside the gene matches. From germline, CDR1 is MNHEY and CDR2 SVGAGI. The CDR3 runs to 15 residues.

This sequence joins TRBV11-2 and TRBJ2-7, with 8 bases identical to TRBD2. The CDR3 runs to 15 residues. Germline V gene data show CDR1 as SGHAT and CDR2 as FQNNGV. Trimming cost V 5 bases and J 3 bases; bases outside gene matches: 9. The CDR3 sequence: CASSGEGTRYYEQYF. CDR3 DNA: TGTGCCAGCAGCGGAGAGGGGACTAGGTACTACGAGCAGTACTTC.

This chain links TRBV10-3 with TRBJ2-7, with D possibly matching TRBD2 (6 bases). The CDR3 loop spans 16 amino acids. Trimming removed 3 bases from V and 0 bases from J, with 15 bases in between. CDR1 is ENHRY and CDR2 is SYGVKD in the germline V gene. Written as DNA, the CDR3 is TGTGCCATCAGTGACCTGATGGCGGGAACCTCCTACGAGCAGTACTTC. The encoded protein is CAISDLMAGTSYEQYF.

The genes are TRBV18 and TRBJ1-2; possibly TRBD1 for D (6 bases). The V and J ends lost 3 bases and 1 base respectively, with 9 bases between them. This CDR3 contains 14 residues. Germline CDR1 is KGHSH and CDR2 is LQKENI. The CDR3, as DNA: TGTGCCAGCTCACCGGCGGACAGTAACTATGGCTACACCTTC. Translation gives CASSPADSNYGYTF.

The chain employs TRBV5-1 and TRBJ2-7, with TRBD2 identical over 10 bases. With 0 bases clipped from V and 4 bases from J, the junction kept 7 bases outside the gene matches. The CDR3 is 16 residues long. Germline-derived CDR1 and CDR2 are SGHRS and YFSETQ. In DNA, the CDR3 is TGCGCCAGCAGCTTGGATCCTAGCGGGAGTTCTTACGAGCAGTACTTC. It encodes CASSLDPSGSSYEQYF.

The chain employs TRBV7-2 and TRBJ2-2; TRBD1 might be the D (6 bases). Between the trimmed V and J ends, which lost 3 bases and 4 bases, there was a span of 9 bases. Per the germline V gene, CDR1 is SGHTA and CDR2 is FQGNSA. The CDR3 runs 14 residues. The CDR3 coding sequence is TGTGCCAGCAGCTTGGGGGCTTCCACCGGGGAGCTGTTTTTT. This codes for CASSLGASTGELFF. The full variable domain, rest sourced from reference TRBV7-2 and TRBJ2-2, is GAGVSQSPSNKVTEKGKDVELRCDPISGHTALYWYRQSLGQGLEFLIYFQGNSAPDKSGLPSDRFSAERTGGSVSTLTIQRTQQEDSAVYLCASSLGASTGELFFGEGSRLTVL.

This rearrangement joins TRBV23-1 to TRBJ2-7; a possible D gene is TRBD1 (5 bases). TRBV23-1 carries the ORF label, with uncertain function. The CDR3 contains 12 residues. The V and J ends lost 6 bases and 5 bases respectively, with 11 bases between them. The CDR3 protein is CASRRRDHEQYF. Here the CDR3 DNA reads TGCGCCAGCAGACGCAGGGATCACGAGCAGTACTTC.

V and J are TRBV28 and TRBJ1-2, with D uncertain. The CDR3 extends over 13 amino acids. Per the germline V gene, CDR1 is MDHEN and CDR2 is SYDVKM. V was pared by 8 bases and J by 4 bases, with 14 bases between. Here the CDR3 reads CASVPEDFYGYTF. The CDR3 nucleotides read TGTGCCAGCGTCCCGGAGGACTTCTATGGCTACACCTTC.